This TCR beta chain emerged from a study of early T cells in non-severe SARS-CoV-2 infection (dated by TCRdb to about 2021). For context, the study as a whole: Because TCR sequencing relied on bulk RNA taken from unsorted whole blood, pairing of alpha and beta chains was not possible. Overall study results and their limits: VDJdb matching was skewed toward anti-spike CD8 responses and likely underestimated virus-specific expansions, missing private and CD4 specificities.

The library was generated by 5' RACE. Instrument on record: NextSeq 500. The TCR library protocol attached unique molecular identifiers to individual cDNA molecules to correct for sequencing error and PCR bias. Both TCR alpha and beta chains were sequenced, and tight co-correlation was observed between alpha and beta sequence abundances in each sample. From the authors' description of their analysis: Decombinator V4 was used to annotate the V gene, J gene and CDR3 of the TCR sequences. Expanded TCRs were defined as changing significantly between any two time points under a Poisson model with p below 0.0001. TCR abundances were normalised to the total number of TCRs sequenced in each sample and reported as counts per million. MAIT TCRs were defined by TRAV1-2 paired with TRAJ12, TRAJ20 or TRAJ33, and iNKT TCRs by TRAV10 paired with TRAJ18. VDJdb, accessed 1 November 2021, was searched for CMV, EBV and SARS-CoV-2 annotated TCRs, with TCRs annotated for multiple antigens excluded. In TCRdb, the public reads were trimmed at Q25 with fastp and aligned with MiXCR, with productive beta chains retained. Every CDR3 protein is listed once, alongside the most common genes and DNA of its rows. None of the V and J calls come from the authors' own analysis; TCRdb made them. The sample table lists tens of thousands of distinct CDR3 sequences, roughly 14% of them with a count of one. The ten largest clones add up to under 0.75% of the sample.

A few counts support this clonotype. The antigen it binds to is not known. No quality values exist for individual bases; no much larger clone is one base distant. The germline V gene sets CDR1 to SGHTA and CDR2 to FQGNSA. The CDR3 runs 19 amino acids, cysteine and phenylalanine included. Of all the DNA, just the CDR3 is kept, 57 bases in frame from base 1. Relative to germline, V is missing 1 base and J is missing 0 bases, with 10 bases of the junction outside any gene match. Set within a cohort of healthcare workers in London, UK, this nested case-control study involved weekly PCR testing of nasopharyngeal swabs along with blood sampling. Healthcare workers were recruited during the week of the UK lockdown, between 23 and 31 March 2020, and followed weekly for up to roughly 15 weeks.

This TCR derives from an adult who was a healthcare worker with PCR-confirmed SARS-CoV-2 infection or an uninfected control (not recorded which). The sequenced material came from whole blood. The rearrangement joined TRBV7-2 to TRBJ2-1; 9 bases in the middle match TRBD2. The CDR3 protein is CASSLGRTSVGSSYNEQFF. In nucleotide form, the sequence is TGTGCCAGCAGCTTAGGCCGGACTAGCGTAGGTAGCTCCTACAATGAGCAGTTCTTC.